These 24 T cell receptor beta chains were all obtained from the same sample, sequenced in a study of blood T cell repertoires in COVID-19. Some clones are missing from TCRdb's copy, which holds only in-frame ones; the method was immunoSEQ multiplex PCR. The sample carries some 310,000 clones, 85% to 90% recorded once. The sequenced sample was peripheral blood. All receptors come from a woman aged 30 to 39 with COVID-19, enrolled during active disease.

The chain couples TRBV19 to TRBJ1-2, with 8 nucleotides matching TRBD1. V lost 6 bases, J lost 4 bases, and 13 bases stayed unmatched. Germline-derived CDR1 and CDR2 are LNHDA and SQIVND (reference sequence). The CDR3 runs to 16 residues. Written as DNA, the CDR3 is TGTGCCAGTAGCACGCTAAAGGACAGGGAGCGCTATGGCTACACCTTC. This translates into CASSTLKDRERYGYTF.

The chain couples TRBV5-4 to TRBJ2-7, with 8 bases that match TRBD1. Germline CDR1 and CDR2: SGHNT and YYREEE (reference sequence). The length of the CDR3 is 13 residues. V shed 4 bases, J shed 5 bases, and the junction held 5 bases outside the gene matches. The CDR3 sequence: CASSHGQGHEQYF. The CDR3 region has the DNA TGTGCCAGCAGCCACGGACAGGGCCACGAGCAGTACTTC.

The chain uses TRBV7-2 and TRBJ1-5; D remains ambiguous. Trimming removed 2 bases from V and 6 bases from J, with 8 bases in between. The germline V gene encodes CDR1 SGHTA and CDR2 FQGNSA. The CDR3 is 13 residues long. The CDR3 nucleotides read TGTGCCAGCAGCTTACTCTTATCTCAGCCCCAGCATTTT. Protein sequence: CASSLLLSQPQHF.

The chain joins TRBV25-1 to TRBJ1-1; tentatively, D is TRBD1 (6 bases). CDR3 length: 15 residues. Trimming removed 2 bases from V and 1 base from J, with 11 bases in between. Germline V gene sequence: CDR1 MGHDK, CDR2 SYGVNS. The CDR3 sequence: CASSEGAGANTEAFF. Written as DNA, the CDR3 is TGTGCCAGCAGTGAAGGGGCAGGGGCGAACACTGAAGCTTTCTTT. The complete variable domain, with remaining parts taken from reference TRBV25-1 and TRBJ1-1, reads EADIYQTPRYLVIGTGKKITLECSQTMGHDKMYWYQQDPGMELHLIHYSYGVNSTEKGDLSSESTVSRIRTEHFPLTLESARPSHTSQYLCASSEGAGANTEAFFGQGTRLTVV.

This chain uses TRBV18 with TRBJ2-1; D possibly corresponds to TRBD2 (6 bases). V lost 2 bases and J lost 10, with 15 bases in between. Germline CDR1 reads KGHSH; CDR2 reads LQKENI. The length of the CDR3 is 14 residues. CDR3 DNA sequence: TGTGCCAGCTCACCAGATGGAGGGCCAGGCGAGCAGTTCTTC. Translating gives CASSPDGGPGEQFF.

The gene calls are TRBV19 and TRBJ2-3; TRBD1 agrees at 8 bases. The V segment lost 6 bases and the J segment 5 bases; nucleotides outside the gene matches: 10. Germline loops: CDR1 LNHDA, CDR2 SQIVND (reference sequence). The CDR3 contains 15 residues. The CDR3 protein is CASSSDRVGGDTQYF. The CDR3 bases are TGTGCCAGTAGCTCGGACAGGGTGGGGGGAGATACGCAGTATTTT.

The chain's CDR3 is CASSPLLGVGETQYF. The CDR3, as DNA: TGTGCCAGCAGCCCCCTCTTAGGGGTCGGGGAGACCCAGTACTTC. The rearrangement uses TRBV11-2 and TRBJ2-5; a weak D match, TRBD1 (5 bases). V was pared by 5 bases and J by 5 bases, with 18 bases between. Looked up from germline, CDR1 is SGHAT and CDR2 is FQNNGV. The CDR3 consists of 15 residues.

The V call is TRBV5-5, the J call TRBJ2-7; 11 bases align to TRBD2. This CDR3 spans 17 amino acids. Trimming removed 3 bases from V and 1 base from J; junction bases left unmatched: 9. Germline lookup yields CDR1 SGHKS and CDR2 YYEKEE (reference sequence). The CDR3 sequence is CASSWGTSGLPSYEQYF. In DNA form, the CDR3 reads TGTGCCAGCAGCTGGGGGACTAGCGGACTACCTTCCTACGAGCAGTACTTC.

CDR3 DNA sequence: TGTGCCTGGAGAGTGCCCGGGGAGACTGAAGCTTTCTTT. Protein product: CAWRVPGETEAFF. The chain is built from TRBV30 and TRBJ1-1, with D hard to call. Germline CDR1 reads GTSNPN; CDR2 reads SVGIG (reference sequence). This CDR3 has 13 amino acids. V lost 3 bases, J lost 5 bases, and 13 bases lay in between.

This clone was counted a single time. The gene calls are TRBV2 and TRBJ2-3, with D unresolved. Germline V gene data show CDR1 as SNHLY and CDR2 as FYNNEI. Trimming removed 5 bases at V and 4 bases at J, with 4 bases between. The CDR3 runs to 11 residues. The DNA for the CDR3 is TGTGCCAGCAGTAGCCCAGATACGCAGTATTTT. Protein: CASSSPDTQYF. Using reference TRBV2 and TRBJ2-3 for the parts outside the CDR3, the full variable domain is EPEVTQTPSHQVTQMGQEVILRCVPISNHLYFYWYRQILGQKVEFLVSFYNNEISEKSEIFDDQFSVERPDGSNFTLKIRSTKLEDSAMYFCASSSPDTQYFGPGTRLTVL.

This chain joins TRBV5-6 and TRBJ1-3; D remains ambiguous. The CDR3 spans 17 residues. Germline V gives CDR1 SGHDT, CDR2 YYEEEE. Deletions cut 3 bases from V and 0 bases from J, with 16 bases between. This CDR3 reads CASSSTGLAVSGNTIYF. As DNA, the CDR3 is TGTGCCAGCAGCTCAACCGGGTTGGCCGTCTCTGGAAACACCATATATTTT. Using reference TRBV5-6 and TRBJ1-3 for the parts outside the CDR3, the full variable domain is DAGVTQSPTHLIKTRGQQVTLRCSPKSGHDTVSWYQQALGQGPQFIFQYYEEEERQRGNFPDRFSGHQFPNYSSELNVNALLLGDSALYLCASSSTGLAVSGNTIYFGEGSWLTVV.

This clone was seen a few times. The chain carries TRBV5-1 and TRBJ1-2; 7 nucleotides match TRBD1. There are 15 residues in the CDR3. The ends lost 0 bases at V and 6 bases at J; junction bases unmatched: 8. Germline CDR1 and CDR2: SGHRS and YFSETQ. The CDR3 region has the DNA TGCGCCAGCAGCTTGGAAGTGACAGGGAATCATGGCTACACCTTC. This codes for CASSLEVTGNHGYTF.

The rearrangement links TRBV10-2 to TRBJ1-3; 8 nucleotides match TRBD1. Trimming took 0 bases from V and 0 from J; bases not matched to a gene: 7. Germline assignment: CDR1 WSHSY and CDR2 SAAADI. This CDR3 region has 18 residues. CDR3 amino acids: CASSESMTGVTSGNTIYF. The CDR3 nucleotides are TGCGCCAGCAGTGAGTCAATGACAGGGGTTACCTCTGGAAACACCATATATTTT.

The chain is built from TRBV5-8 and TRBJ2-2, with 8 bases matching TRBD1. J was trimmed by 4 bases and V by 4 bases; bases with no gene match: 9. The germline V gene encodes CDR1 SGHTS and CDR2 YDEGEE. There are 16 residues in the CDR3. Here the CDR3 DNA reads TGTGCCAGCAGCGGAGGCCAGGGGGCTGGCACCGGGGAGCTGTTTTTT. Amino acids: CASSGGQGAGTGELFF.

This clone has more than one count but fewer than ten. The gene calls are TRBV11-2 and TRBJ2-7; D gene unclear. This CDR3 spans 13 amino acids. Looked up from germline, CDR1 is SGHAT and CDR2 is FQNNGV. V lost 3 bases, J lost 2 bases, and 8 bases lay in between. CDR3 coding DNA: TGTGCCAGCAGCTTGGGCAGCCCCTACGAGCAGTACTTC. Translating it yields CASSLGSPYEQYF. The whole variable domain, filled in from reference TRBV11-2 and TRBJ2-7, reads EAGVAQSPRYKIIEKRQSVAFWCNPISGHATLYWYQQILGQGPKLLIQFQNNGVVDDSQLPKDRFSAERLKGVDSTLKIQPAKLEDSAVYLCASSLGSPYEQYFGPGTRLTVT.

The rearrangement uses TRBV2 and TRBJ1-3; D remains unclear. Per the germline V gene, CDR1 is SNHLY and CDR2 is FYNNEI. The ends were cut back, 2 bases at V and 2 bases at J, with 13 bases in the middle. The CDR3 totals 16 residues. The CDR3 nucleotides are TGTGCCAGCAGTGAAACCCCGGTTCGGGCTGGAAACACCATATATTTT. It is translated as CASSETPVRAGNTIYF.

The rearrangement links TRBV27 to TRBJ2-7; D unclear. Per the germline V gene, CDR1 is MNHEY and CDR2 is SMNVEV (reference sequence). The CDR3 runs to 13 residues. Trimming took off 3 bases at V and 1 base at J, with 7 bases between the two ends. The CDR3: CASSFQVSYEQYF. The CDR3 DNA is TGTGCCAGCAGTTTTCAGGTTTCCTACGAGCAGTACTTC.

This clone was observed a few times. This chain joins TRBV7-2 and TRBJ1-5; no firm D call. V lost 2 bases, J lost 5 bases, and 10 bases lay in between. The CDR3 contains 14 residues. CDR1 is SGHTA, CDR2 FQGNSA, per germline. The CDR3 spells CASSLRGIDQPQHF. The DNA for the CDR3 is TGTGCCAGCAGCTTACGGGGAATCGATCAGCCCCAGCATTTT.

This clone was seen once. This same CDR3 is encoded by further DNA sequences in the sample. The V call is TRBV18, the J call TRBJ1-6, with a tentative D call TRBD1 (5 bases). The V end was cut by 3 bases, the J end by 7 bases, with 10 bases between. The CDR3 length is 14 residues. Germline V gene sequence: CDR1 KGHSH, CDR2 LQKENI. The CDR3 bases are TGTGCCAGCTCACCTGCCCAGGGAAATTCACCCCTCCACTTT. Translated, it gives CASSPAQGNSPLHF. The complete variable domain, with remaining parts taken from reference TRBV18 and TRBJ1-6, reads NAGVMQNPRHLVRRRGQEARLRCSPMKGHSHVYWYRQLPEEGLKFMVYLQKENIIDESGMPKERFSAEFPKEGPSILRIQQVVRGDSAAYFCASSPAQGNSPLHFGNGTRLTVT.

V gene TRBV2 combines with J gene TRBJ2-7; the match to TRBD1 covers 8 bases. The V segment lost 3 bases and the J segment 3 bases; nucleotides outside the gene matches: 7. Germline values: CDR1 SNHLY, CDR2 FYNNEI. The CDR3 totals 15 residues. CDR3 bases: TGTGCCAGCAGTGATGAGCGGACAGGGAACTACGAGCAGTACTTC. Encoded protein: CASSDERTGNYEQYF.

As for this clone: Other DNA sequences in this sample translate to the same CDR3. The V gene is TRBV27, the J gene TRBJ2-1; D is perhaps TRBD1 (7 bases). Germline V CDR1 and CDR2: MNHEY, SMNVEV (reference sequence). Trimming shortened V by 4 bases and J by 4 bases, and 11 bases separated the two germline ends. This CDR3 comprises 14 residues. The CDR3 nucleotides are TGTGCCAGCAGTTGGGGGGACAGTTACAATGAGCAGTTCTTC. Translating gives CASSWGDSYNEQFF.

The rearrangement links TRBV11-3 to TRBJ2-3; maybe TRBD1 (6 bases). Trimming cost V 3 bases and J 1 base, with 11 bases left between them. Germline values: CDR1 SGHNT, CDR2 YENEEA. The CDR3 runs 15 residues. The chain's CDR3 is CASSFGGAGTDTQYF. The CDR3 DNA is TGTGCCAGCAGCTTTGGGGGCGCGGGCACAGATACGCAGTATTTT.

The chain combines TRBV2 with TRBJ1-5; no firm D call. This CDR3 spans 14 amino acids. Trimming took 3 bases from V and 6 from J, leaving 12 bases between them. Germline CDR1 reads SNHLY; CDR2 reads FYNNEI. The CDR3 region is CASSDKIGVQPQHF. CDR3 sequence (DNA): TGTGCCAGCAGTGACAAAATTGGAGTTCAGCCCCAGCATTTT.

This clone was observed a few times. This chain connects TRBV29-1 to TRBJ1-1, with D hard to call. Per the germline V gene, CDR1 is SQVTM and CDR2 is ANQGSEA. The CDR3 sequence is 13 residues long. The V and J ends lost 4 bases and 0 bases respectively, with 9 bases between them. The CDR3 nucleotides are TGCAGCGTTGGGCAGATCATGAACACTGAAGCTTTCTTT. Its protein is CSVGQIMNTEAFF. Variable domain in full (rest from reference TRBV29-1 and TRBJ1-1): SAVISQKPSRDICQRGTSLTIQCQVDSQVTMMFWYRQQPGQSLTLIATANQGSEATYESGFVIDKFPISRPNLTFSTLTVSNMSPEDSSIYLCSVGQIMNTEAFFGQGTRLTVV.